The clone carrying this T cell receptor beta chain has only a few counts. Trimming pared 6 bases from V and 0 bases from J, leaving 18 bases between. CDR3 length: 16 amino acids. Per germline, CDR1 MNHEY and CDR2 SVGEGT. This record comes from a study of response to subunit inactivated influenza vaccine. TCRdb ran MiXCR on the RT-PCR reads and lists one entry per CDR3 protein. Among approximately 700,000 distinct CDR3 sequences listed, 14% were seen once. The clonotype comes from a man aged 50 to 60 who received an inactivated influenza vaccine. V usage is TRBV6-2 or TRBV6-3 and J usage is TRBJ2-7; D might be TRBD2 (6 bases). This specimen consisted of PBMCs from blood, obtained around two weeks before vaccination. CDR3 DNA sequence: TGTGCCAGCAGACAACCACGCGGGGAGAGCTCCTACGAGCAGTACTTC. This sequence encodes CASRQPRGESSYEQYF.